The 16 T cell receptor beta chains listed next were all sequenced from one sample in a study of regulatory T cells in long-lasting Graves disease. Time point indicated: newly diagnosed GD, antithyroid drugs for less than 3 months. After RNA was extracted from PBMCs, the TCR library was made from it. Arm-PCR of CDR3 regions with iRepertoire HTBI primers generated TCR beta libraries. TCRdb independently ran MiXCR on the multiplex PCR reads; one entry per CDR3 protein. The sample carries 680,000 or so distinct CDR3 sequences, about 16% recorded once. These data were likewise used in another study, on T cells in Graves' hyperthyroidism and ophthalmopathy.

The input for sequencing was peripheral blood mononuclear cells (PBMCs), taken at new diagnosis, from a patient treated with antithyroid drugs. These receptors came from a woman aged 30 to 39 with Graves disease.

This clonotype was seen a handful of times. The CDR3, as DNA: TGTGCCAGCAGTTGGACGGGGTTTAGCTCCTACGAGCAGTACTTC. Encoded protein: CASSWTGFSSYEQYF. The chain combines TRBV6-5 with TRBJ2-7, with a possible D match to TRBD2 (5 bases). Trimming took 4 bases from V and 0 from J, leaving 13 bases between them. The CDR3 is made up of 15 amino acids. The germline V gene has CDR1 MNHEY and CDR2 SVGAGI.

In its sample, this clonotype was seen once. It is likely a read error: a sequence one base away is far more abundant. The chain has TRBV12-3 or TRBV12-4 and TRBJ2-3; TRBD1 might be the D (5 bases). The CDR3 loop spans 15 amino acids. The chain's CDR3 is CASSFDPTPTGTQYF. Written as DNA, the CDR3 is TGTGCCAGCAGCTTTGACCCCACCCCCACAGGTACGCAGTATTTT.

This clonotype was seen at least ten times. The V and J genes are TRBV6-5 and TRBJ1-1, with D hard to call. Germline V gene lookup returns CDR1 MNHEY and CDR2 SVGAGI. Trimming removed 3 bases from V and 4 bases from J, with 18 bases in between. The CDR3 consists of 16 residues. CDR3 sequence: CASSYGRSLESTEAFF. Written as DNA, the CDR3 is TGTGCCAGCAGTTATGGCAGGTCGTTGGAGTCCACTGAAGCTTTCTTT.

Many counts were recorded for this clonotype. The chain combines TRBV12-3 or TRBV12-4 with TRBJ1-5; possibly TRBD1 for D (5 bases). The CDR3 is 15 amino acids. With 1 base removed from V and 3 bases from J, the gap between germline ends came to 10 bases. The CDR3 region has the DNA TGTGCCAGCAGTTTAGGGGGGAGATCCAATCAGCCCCAGCATTTT. It specifies CASSLGGRSNQPQHF.

This clonotype was found many times. The chain carries TRBV27 and TRBJ2-7; no definite D call. V lost 4 bases and J lost 6, with 16 bases in between. The CDR3 totals 14 residues. Germline loops: CDR1 MNHEY, CDR2 SMNVEV (reference sequence). The CDR3 nucleotides are TGTGCCAGCAGTTCTACCTCCGGACGTCGCGAGCAGTACTTC. Amino acid sequence: CASSSTSGRREQYF.

The chain has TRBV20-1 and TRBJ2-2; possible D gene TRBD2, 5 bases. The CDR3 has 15 amino acids. V lost 1 base and J lost 4, with 13 bases in between. Germline assignment: CDR1 DFQATT and CDR2 SNEGSKA (reference sequence). This chain's CDR3 is CSARVFLASTGELFF. The CDR3 region has the DNA TGCAGTGCTAGAGTGTTCCTAGCAAGCACCGGGGAGCTGTTTTTT.

Details on this clonotype: A much larger clonotype is one base distant, so this may be a read error. J is TRBJ1-6 and V is TRBV2; no clear D gene. Trimming shortened V by 3 bases and J by 10 bases, and 13 bases separated the two germline ends. Germline V gives CDR1 SNHLY, CDR2 FYNNEI. There are 14 residues in the CDR3. The CDR3 here is CASSDQAVGSPLHF. CDR3 coding DNA: TGTGCCAGCAGTGATCAGGCAGTAGGCTCACCCCTCCACTTT. Looking up the rest from reference TRBV2 and TRBJ1-6 gives the full variable domain: EPEVTQTPSHQVTQMGQEVILRCVPISNHLYFYWYRQILGQKVEFLVSFYNNEISEKSEIFDDQFSVERPDGSNFTLKIRSTKLEDSAMYFCASSDQAVGSPLHFGNGTRLTVT.

V usage is TRBV2 and J usage is TRBJ2-3; the match to TRBD2 covers 7 bases. Germline V gives CDR1 SNHLY, CDR2 FYNNEI. With 8 bases clipped from V and 4 bases from J, the junction kept 12 bases outside the gene matches. This CDR3 spans 15 amino acids. The CDR3, as DNA: TGTGCCAGCGAAGCCCCGGGCGGGAGCTCAGATACGCAGTATTTT. Translated, it gives CASEAPGGSSDTQYF.

This clonotype was counted a few times. Written as DNA, the CDR3 is TGTGCCAGCGTACCGGCTACCACCTACGAGCAGTACTTC. It encodes CASVPATTYEQYF. The rearrangement uses TRBV6-1 and TRBJ2-7; D is unclear. Germline-derived CDR1 and CDR2 are MNHNS and SASEGT. V lost 8 bases, J lost 2 bases, and 13 bases lay in between. The CDR3 length is 13 residues.

In its sample, this clonotype was seen a few times. The V call is TRBV5-1, the J call TRBJ2-5; 10 bases line up with TRBD1. J was trimmed by 4 bases and V by 1 base; bases with no gene match: 7. Germline-derived CDR1 and CDR2 are SGHRS and YFSETQ. This CDR3 has 16 amino acids. CDR3 protein: CASSLPLTGGAETQYF. In DNA, the CDR3 is TGCGCCAGCAGCTTGCCTTTGACAGGGGGCGCAGAGACCCAGTACTTC.

The table lists this clonotype with a few counts. This CDR3 reads CASKTQTGELFF. CDR3 bases: TGTGCCAGCAAGACCCAAACCGGGGAGCTGTTTTTT. The V and J genes are TRBV2 and TRBJ2-2; D is ambiguous. The CDR3 loop spans 12 amino acids. Trimming cost V 7 bases and J 5 bases, with 8 bases left between them. Germline V gives CDR1 SNHLY, CDR2 FYNNEI.

The V and J genes are TRBV6-6 and TRBJ2-1; 7 nucleotides agree with TRBD2. The ends lost 0 bases at V and 8 bases at J; junction bases unmatched: 7. The CDR3 is 15 amino acids. CDR1 MNHNY and CDR2 SVGAGI come from the germline V gene (reference sequence). The CDR3 region has the DNA TGTGCCAGCAGTTACTCGGGGGGAGCGGGGTATGAGCAGTTCTTC. It translates to CASSYSGGAGYEQFF.

This clonotype has ten or more counts. The genes are TRBV6-2 or TRBV6-3 and TRBJ2-2; 7 nucleotides line up with TRBD1. CDR1 and CDR2 (germline): MNHEY, SVGEGT. V dropped 10 bases and J dropped 2; count of bases not matched to a gene: 10. This CDR3 comprises 15 residues. The CDR3 region has the DNA TGTGCCAACGCGGACAGGCTAGAAAACACCGGGGAGCTGTTTTTT. Amino acids: CANADRLENTGELFF.

This clonotype was seen many times. The chain recombines TRBV7-2 with TRBJ2-2, with D perhaps matching TRBD2 (5 bases). Germline-derived CDR1 and CDR2 are SGHTA and FQGNSA. The V gene lost 7 bases and the J gene lost 6 bases, with 15 bases spanning the gap. This CDR3 region has 14 residues. CDR3 protein: CASKNGLVPGELFF. The CDR3 DNA reads as TGTGCCAGCAAGAACGGACTGGTCCCCGGGGAGCTGTTTTTT. The full variable domain, its missing parts supplied by reference TRBV7-2 and TRBJ2-2, is GAGVSQSPSNKVTEKGKDVELRCDPISGHTALYWYRQSLGQGLEFLIYFQGNSAPDKSGLPSDRFSAERTGGSVSTLTIQRTQQEDSAVYLCASKNGLVPGELFFGEGSRLTVL.

V is TRBV30 and J is TRBJ2-1; 13 nucleotides line up with TRBD2. V dropped 4 bases and J dropped 9; count of bases not matched to a gene: 24. This CDR3 contains 20 residues. The germline V gene encodes CDR1 GTSNPN and CDR2 SVGIG (reference sequence). DNA for the CDR3: TGTGCCTGGAAGGATCCCTCCGGACTAGCGGGAGCGGGGTACTTAGGTGAGCAGTTCTTC. Its protein product is CAWKDPSGLAGAGYLGEQFF.

To note about this clonotype: One end of the junction does not line up with germline, which may come from a read error. The chain uses TRBV7-3 and TRBJ1-6; weak D call: TRBD1 (6 bases). The CDR3 totals 15 residues. Germline V gene lookup returns CDR1 SGHTA and CDR2 FQGTGA. In DNA, the CDR3 is TGTGCCAGCATCTTAGCGGGGGCGTCCCTCTCACCCCTCCACTTT. It specifies CASILAGASLSPLHF.